The source of this T cell receptor beta chain is a study of cytomegalovirus exposure and HLA in healthy donors. This PCR relied on a set of 60 Vbeta primers and 13 Jbeta primers. Profiled with immunoSEQ multiplex PCR; TCRdb holds only in-frame clones, not every one. The sample lists about 110,000 clones, 55% to 75% occurring once. General study results and limits: Across donors, sequencing depth was assumed by presence/absence analyses to be roughly uniform. Productive rates of about 87% or about 30% were seen for most TCR beta V segments in an earlier analysis. Many donors carried some public TCRs, although rarity characterized most TCR sequences. A missense variant in DCLRE1C was later tied to TCR beta V- and J-gene trimming.

This clone was counted only a few times. Its antigen is still unknown. The CDR3 is 14 amino acids. After removal of 3 bases from V and 6 bases from J, the junction contained 6 bases not matched to a gene. Germline V gives CDR1 SGHVS, CDR2 FQNEAQ. Sequenced sample: PBMCs. This clonotype was sampled from a man under 40 in good health and CMV-seropositive. The gene calls are TRBV7-8 and TRBJ2-3; 7 bases map to TRBD2. DNA for the CDR3: TGTGCCAGCAGCTTGGAGGGGCGGGGGGATACGCAGTATTTT. Amino acids: CASSLEGRGDTQYF.